The 11 T cell receptor beta chains listed next were all sequenced from one sample in a study of shared clonotypes between healthy human individuals. The data were produced by immunoSEQ multiplex PCR, yet TCRdb's version contains in-frame clones alone and is incomplete. The table has around 2.5 million clones, approximately 93% seen once; the top ten hold around 0.4%. The source material was naive CD4+ T cells from PBMCs. The subset was: CD45RA+ positively selected. These receptors were collected from a man aged 18 to 29 in good health. Some clones in this sample may be carry-over from other donors' samples.

This chain connects TRBV30 to TRBJ1-2, with no clear D. Trimming left V 5 bases short and J 4 bases short, with 8 bases between. The V gene's germline CDR1 is GTSNPN and CDR2 SVGIG (reference sequence). The CDR3 length is 11 residues. This CDR3 is CAWGESYGYTF. The CDR3 nucleotides read TGTGCCTGGGGGGAGAGCTATGGCTACACCTTC.

This rearrangement joins TRBV2 to TRBJ1-5; no clear D. With 8 bases removed from V and 1 base from J, the gap between germline ends came to 12 bases. CDR3 length equals 14 residues. Germline V lookup: CDR1 SNHLY, CDR2 FYNNEI. As DNA, the CDR3 is TGTGCCAGCGGAGGTCTTCCCAGCAATCAGCCCCAGCATTTT. Translated, it gives CASGGLPSNQPQHF.

The CDR3 DNA reads as TGTGCCAGCGCCAAACGGGAGAATCAGGACAATGAGCAGTTCTTC. Translation gives CASAKRENQDNEQFF. The rearrangement joins TRBV19 to TRBJ2-1; D possibly corresponds to TRBD2 (6 bases). Between the trimmed V and J ends, which lost 9 bases and 5 bases, there was a span of 20 bases. The CDR3 covers 15 residues. Germline V CDR1 and CDR2: LNHDA, SQIVND (reference sequence).

This chain links TRBV9 with TRBJ1-2, with no clear D. The CDR3 is made up of 14 amino acids. Trimming cost V 0 bases and J 9 bases, with 15 bases left between them. Germline values: CDR1 SGDLS, CDR2 YYNGEE. The CDR3 region is CASSVASQAPRYTF. The CDR3, as DNA: TGTGCCAGCAGCGTAGCTTCTCAGGCGCCCCGCTACACCTTC. The variable domain in full, with the rest retrieved from reference TRBV9 and TRBJ1-2, is DSGVTQTPKHLITATGQRVTLRCSPRSGDLSVYWYQQSLDQGLQFLIQYYNGEERAKGNILERFSAQQFPDLHSELNLSSLELGDSALYFCASSVASQAPRYTFGSGTRLTVV.

The gene calls are TRBV5-8 and TRBJ2-5, with 10 bases matching TRBD1. CDR3 length: 14 residues. CDR1 and CDR2 (germline): SGHTS, YDEGEE. The V and J ends lost 4 bases and 5 bases, in that order; junction bases with no gene match: 5. CDR3 sequence: CASSRQGAGETQYF. The CDR3 DNA sequence: TGTGCCAGCAGCCGACAGGGGGCGGGGGAGACCCAGTACTTC.

The chain employs TRBV7-2 and TRBJ1-2; 10 positions agree with TRBD1. Germline trimming cut 6 bases from V and 5 bases from J; bases unmatched to any gene: 9. The V gene's germline CDR1 is SGHTA and CDR2 FQGNSA. The CDR3 is 15 amino acids. CDR3: CASSTLGTGDYGYTF. The CDR3 bases are TGTGCCAGCAGTACTTTAGGGACAGGGGATTATGGCTACACCTTC.

The gene calls are TRBV11-2 and TRBJ1-2; a possible D gene is TRBD1 (5 bases). Per the germline V gene, CDR1 is SGHAT and CDR2 is FQNNGV. Trimming removed 5 bases at V and 2 bases at J, with 9 bases between. The CDR3 is 13 amino acids. This CDR3 reads CASSIQANYGYTF. The CDR3 DNA reads as TGTGCCAGCAGCATACAGGCGAACTATGGCTACACCTTC.

The chain combines TRBV9 with TRBJ2-1; maybe TRBD2 (6 bases). The CDR3 has 17 residues. V lost 4 bases and J lost 0, with 17 bases in between. Germline CDR1 SGDLS, CDR2 YYNGEE. The CDR3 is CASSFGAAGSSYNEQFF. Here the CDR3 DNA reads TGTGCCAGCAGCTTCGGGGCCGCGGGGAGCTCCTACAATGAGCAGTTCTTC.

The J gene is TRBJ2-3, the V gene TRBV19; D gene uncertain. The CDR3 totals 15 residues. Between the trimmed V and J ends, which lost 5 bases and 2 bases, there was a span of 14 bases. Germline V gene lookup returns CDR1 LNHDA and CDR2 SQIVND (reference sequence). DNA for the CDR3: TGTGCCAGTAGTGCCCCTCGCTCTTCCACAGATACGCAGTATTTT. Protein sequence: CASSAPRSSTDTQYF.

Details on this clone: The sample holds other DNA sequences that translate to the same CDR3. The rearrangement links TRBV28 to TRBJ1-2; D is unclear. The CDR3 length is 11 residues. Trimming cost V 6 bases and J 3 bases, with 5 bases left between them. Germline-derived CDR1 and CDR2 are MDHEN and SYDVKM. The CDR3 bases are TGTGCCAGCAGGAGGGACTATGGCTACACCTTC. This gives the protein CASRRDYGYTF.

The chain links TRBV7-9 to TRBJ2-1; 11 bases line up with TRBD2. CDR1 is SEHNR and CDR2 is FQNEAQ in the germline V gene (reference sequence). V was pared by 5 bases and J by 6 bases, with 6 bases of the junction left unmatched. The CDR3 runs to 15 residues. The CDR3 protein is CASSTLAGESNEQFF. The CDR3, as DNA: TGTGCCAGCAGCACACTAGCGGGAGAAAGCAATGAGCAGTTCTTC.